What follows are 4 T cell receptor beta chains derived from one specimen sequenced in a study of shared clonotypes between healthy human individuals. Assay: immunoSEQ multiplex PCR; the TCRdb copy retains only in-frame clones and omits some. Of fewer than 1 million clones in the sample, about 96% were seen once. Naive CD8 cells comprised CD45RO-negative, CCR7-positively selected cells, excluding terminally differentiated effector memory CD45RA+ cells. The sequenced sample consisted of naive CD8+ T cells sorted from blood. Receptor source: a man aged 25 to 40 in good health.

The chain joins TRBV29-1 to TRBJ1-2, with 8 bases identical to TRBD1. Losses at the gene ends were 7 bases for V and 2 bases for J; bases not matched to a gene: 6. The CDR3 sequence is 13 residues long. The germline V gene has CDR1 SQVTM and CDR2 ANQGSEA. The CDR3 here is CSAIWTGNYGYTF. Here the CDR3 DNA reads TGCAGCGCCATATGGACAGGGAACTATGGCTACACCTTC.

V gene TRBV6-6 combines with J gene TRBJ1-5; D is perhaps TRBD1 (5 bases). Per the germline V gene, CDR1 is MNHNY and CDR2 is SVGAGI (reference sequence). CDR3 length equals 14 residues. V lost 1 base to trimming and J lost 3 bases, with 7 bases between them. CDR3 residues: CASSYWGDNQPQHF. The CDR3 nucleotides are TGTGCCAGCAGTTACTGGGGGGACAATCAGCCCCAGCATTTT.

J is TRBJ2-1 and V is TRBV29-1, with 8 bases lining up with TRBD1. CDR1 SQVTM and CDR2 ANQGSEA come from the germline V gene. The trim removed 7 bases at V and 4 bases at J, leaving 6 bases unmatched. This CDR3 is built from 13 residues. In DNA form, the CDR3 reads TGCAGCGCTCTGACAGGGGAGTACAATGAGCAGTTCTTC. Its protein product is CSALTGEYNEQFF.

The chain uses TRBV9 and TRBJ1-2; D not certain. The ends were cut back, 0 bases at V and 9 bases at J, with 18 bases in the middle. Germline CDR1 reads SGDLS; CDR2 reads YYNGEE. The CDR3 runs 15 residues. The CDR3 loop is CASSVVGGPYLSYTF. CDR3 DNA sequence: TGTGCCAGCAGCGTAGTGGGAGGACCGTATCTCAGCTACACCTTC. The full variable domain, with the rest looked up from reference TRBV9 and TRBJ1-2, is DSGVTQTPKHLITATGQRVTLRCSPRSGDLSVYWYQQSLDQGLQFLIQYYNGEERAKGNILERFSAQQFPDLHSELNLSSLELGDSALYFCASSVVGGPYLSYTFGSGTRLTVV.